The present entry profiles one TCR beta chain with its context. V lost 4 bases to trimming and J lost 4 bases; unmatched junction nucleotides: 2. Germline CDR1 reads ENHRY; CDR2 reads SYGVKD. The CDR3 sequence is 14 residues long. The record originates from a study of T cell responses to AZD1222 COVID-19 vaccine. Generated by immunoSEQ multiplex PCR, the TCRdb table keeps only in-frame clones and is missing some. This table has roughly 110,000 clones, approximately 90% appearing once. The material sequenced was peripheral blood, taken 28 days after the second AZD1222 dose. The source is an adult who received the AZD1222 COVID-19 vaccine. The chain has TRBV10-3 and TRBJ2-7; 12 nucleotides agree with TRBD2. Written as DNA, the CDR3 is TGTGCCATCAGTGTCGGGACTAGCGGGTACGAGCAGTACTTC. Translated: CAISVGTSGYEQYF.